These 22 T cell receptor beta chains were all obtained from the same sample, sequenced in a study of shared clonotypes between healthy human individuals. The method was immunoSEQ multiplex PCR; TCRdb's version includes in-frame clones alone and lacks a portion of them. The data contain 2 million to 2.5 million clones, 90% to 95% of them singletons. The sample was naive CD4+ T cells from PBMCs. As for subset: CD45RA+ positively selected. The receptors derive from a man younger than 30 in good health. Some clones in this sample may be carry-over from other donors' samples.

The rearrangement uses TRBV7-9 and TRBJ2-7, with a possible D match to TRBD1 (6 bases). V lost 5 bases and J lost 0, with 11 bases in between. The CDR3 has 14 residues. Per the germline V gene, CDR1 is SEHNR and CDR2 is FQNEAQ (reference sequence). This chain's CDR3 is CASSVYRDSYEQYF. In DNA form, the CDR3 reads TGTGCCAGCAGCGTATACAGGGACTCCTACGAGCAGTACTTC. Combining the CDR3 with reference TRBV7-9 and TRBJ2-7 gives the whole variable domain DTGVSQNPRHKITKRGQNVTFRCDPISEHNRLYWYRQTLGQGPEFLTYFQNEAQLEKSRLLSDRFSAERPKGSFSTLEIQRTEQGDSAMYLCASSVYRDSYEQYFGPGTRLTVT.

This chain uses TRBV15 with TRBJ1-2, with 8 bases lining up with TRBD1. The CDR3 is made up of 14 amino acids. From germline, CDR1 is LNHNV and CDR2 YYDKDF (reference sequence). Losses at the gene ends were 1 base for V and 4 bases for J; bases not matched to a gene: 2. In nucleotides, the CDR3 is TGTGCCACCAGCAGAGCGACAGGGGCCTATGGCTACACCTTC. This gives the protein CATSRATGAYGYTF. The whole variable domain, filled in from reference TRBV15 and TRBJ1-2, reads DAMVIQNPRYQVTQFGKPVTLSCSQTLNHNVMYWYQQKSSQAPKLLFHYYDKDFNNEADTPDNFQSRRPNTSFCFLDIRSPGLGDTAMYLCATSRATGAYGYTFGSGTRLTVV.

The J gene is TRBJ2-2, the V gene TRBV27, with D maybe TRBD2 (6 bases). Germline lookup yields CDR1 MNHEY and CDR2 SMNVEV (reference sequence). CDR3 size: 15 residues. V shed 2 bases and J shed 4 bases, with 11 bases lying between them. The CDR3 region has the DNA TGTGCCAGCAGTTTAAGGAGGGCTTTCACCGGGGAGCTGTTTTTT. Residues: CASSLRRAFTGELFF.

The chain recombines TRBV29-1 with TRBJ1-6; 8 positions agree with TRBD1. Germline CDR1 SQVTM, CDR2 ANQGSEA. The V and J ends lost 5 bases and 14 bases, in that order; junction bases with no gene match: 8. This CDR3 has 12 amino acids. CDR3 in amino acids: CSVQGAQGALHF. CDR3 DNA sequence: TGCAGCGTTCAGGGGGCCCAGGGGGCCCTCCACTTT.

The chain links TRBV14 to TRBJ2-1; D may be TRBD2 (5 bases). The CDR3 is 14 amino acids. The germline V gene has CDR1 SGHDN and CDR2 FVKESK. V lost 0 bases and J lost 8, with 11 bases in between. CDR3 DNA: TGTGCCAGCAGCCAAGAGCGGGTGGTCGATGAGCAGTTCTTC. This sequence encodes CASSQERVVDEQFF.

The rearrangement uses TRBV18 and TRBJ2-1, with 14 bases matching TRBD2. The junction had 9 bases not matched to a gene; V was cut back by 0 bases and J by 8 bases. Germline V gene sequence: CDR1 KGHSH, CDR2 LQKENI. The CDR3 has 18 amino acids. In DNA form, the CDR3 reads TGTGCCAGCTCACCACCGGGACTAGCGGGAGTCATTTTGGATGAGCAGTTCTTC. It encodes CASSPPGLAGVILDEQFF.

This clone was counted once. The chain carries TRBV6-6 and TRBJ1-2, with D maybe TRBD1 (5 bases). CDR1 and CDR2 from the germline V gene are MNHNY and SVGAGI (reference sequence). V was pared by 6 bases and J by 5 bases, with 16 bases between. This CDR3 is built from 14 residues. DNA of the CDR3: TGTGCCAGCAGCCCCACCGGGACGTCATATGGCTACACCTTC. This translates into CASSPTGTSYGYTF.

This sequence joins TRBV4-2 and TRBJ1-4; D not resolved. Germline V CDR1 and CDR2: LGHNA, YNFKEQ. This CDR3 spans 16 amino acids. V lost 3 bases and J 5 bases, leaving 16 bases between the germline ends. CDR3 nucleotide sequence: TGTGCCAGCAGCCACCGACTCGGGGAACAGAATGAAAAACTGTTTTTT. Protein sequence: CASSHRLGEQNEKLFF.

V gene TRBV28 combines with J gene TRBJ2-2; no clear D gene. The CDR3 spans 12 residues. Deletions cut 6 bases from V and 5 bases from J, with 7 bases between. The germline V gene encodes CDR1 MDHEN and CDR2 SYDVKM. CDR3: CASRTATGELFF. In DNA, the CDR3 is TGTGCCAGCAGAACAGCTACCGGGGAGCTGTTTTTT.

The chain couples TRBV7-9 to TRBJ1-1; D is undetermined. Trimming shortened V by 1 base and J by 3 bases, and 6 bases separated the two germline ends. This CDR3 has 13 residues. Germline-derived CDR1 and CDR2 are SEHNR and FQNEAQ (reference sequence). CDR3 residues: CASSLVEYTEAFF. The CDR3 nucleotides are TGTGCCAGCAGCTTAGTAGAATACACTGAAGCTTTCTTT. The full variable domain, its missing parts supplied by reference TRBV7-9 and TRBJ1-1, is DTGVSQNPRHKITKRGQNVTFRCDPISEHNRLYWYRQTLGQGPEFLTYFQNEAQLEKSRLLSDRFSAERPKGSFSTLEIQRTEQGDSAMYLCASSLVEYTEAFFGQGTRLTVV.

V gene TRBV27 combines with J gene TRBJ2-3; TRBD2 matches at 7 bases. The V segment lost 2 bases and the J segment 2 bases; nucleotides outside the gene matches: 10. Germline assignment: CDR1 MNHEY and CDR2 SMNVEV (reference sequence). The CDR3 length is 17 residues. The DNA for the CDR3 is TGTGCCAGCAGTTTAGGGTCTGGGGGAGGGCTCACAGATACGCAGTATTTT. It translates to CASSLGSGGGLTDTQYF.

This chain links TRBV15 with TRBJ2-7; no definite D call. Germline CDR1 reads LNHNV; CDR2 reads YYDKDF (reference sequence). This CDR3 region has 16 residues. V gave up 0 bases and J gave up 6 bases, with 18 bases separating them. This chain's CDR3 is CATSRDLALGRGEQYF. The CDR3 nucleotides read TGTGCCACCAGCAGAGATTTGGCCCTTGGACGTGGCGAGCAGTACTTC.

DNA for the CDR3: TGTGCCAGCAGCGTTGCGGAGGGGGCTCGCAATCAGCCCCAGCATTTT. Residues: CASSVAEGARNQPQHF. The chain links TRBV28 to TRBJ1-5; 7 bases fit TRBD1. Losses at the gene ends were 6 bases for V and 2 bases for J; bases not matched to a gene: 10. This CDR3 is built from 16 residues. Germline CDR1 MDHEN, CDR2 SYDVKM.

CDR3 DNA sequence: TGTGCCAGCAGTTTAGCCCCCGGAGGGGTCGGGGAGCAGTACTTC. It encodes CASSLAPGGVGEQYF. The chain is built from TRBV27 and TRBJ2-7; tentatively, D is TRBD2 (6 bases). V lost 2 bases to trimming and J lost 7 bases, with 18 bases between them. The CDR3 has 15 amino acids. Germline CDR1 and CDR2: MNHEY and SMNVEV (reference sequence).

This chain links TRBV9 with TRBJ2-3; D perhaps matches TRBD2 (6 bases). The CDR3 totals 16 residues. In germline, CDR1 is SGDLS, CDR2 YYNGEE. Trimming cost V 2 bases and J 2 bases, with 15 bases left between them. CDR3 DNA: TGTGCCAGCAGCGTCACTAGCAGTCCGTTCACAGATACGCAGTATTTT. Its translation: CASSVTSSPFTDTQYF.

This clone has just a few counts. The J gene is TRBJ1-1, the V gene TRBV4-2; 9 bases fit TRBD1. The CDR3 consists of 15 residues. Trimming cost V 2 bases and J 4 bases; bases outside gene matches: 5. Germline V CDR1 and CDR2: LGHNA, YNFKEQ. CDR3 region: CASSQPTGGFTEAFF. CDR3 nucleotides: TGTGCCAGCAGCCAACCCACAGGGGGCTTCACTGAAGCTTTCTTT.

The chain employs TRBV30 and TRBJ1-2; D gene uncertain. Trimming removed 4 bases at V and 8 bases at J, with 14 bases between. This CDR3 contains 12 residues. Germline-derived CDR1 and CDR2 are GTSNPN and SVGIG (reference sequence). CDR3 coding DNA: TGTGCCTGGATCCTAGCGGGATGGGGCTACACCTTC. Translating gives CAWILAGWGYTF.

The chain recombines TRBV6-5 with TRBJ2-7, with D hard to call. The ends were cut back, 4 bases at V and 1 base at J, with 11 bases in the middle. This CDR3 contains 14 residues. Germline CDR1 is MNHEY and CDR2 is SVGAGI. The CDR3 here is CASSSLVKSYEQYF. The CDR3 nucleotides read TGTGCCAGCAGTTCGCTAGTGAAATCCTACGAGCAGTACTTC.

The chain joins TRBV10-3 to TRBJ2-1, with 7 bases aligning to TRBD2. The germline CDR1 and CDR2 sequences are ENHRY and SYGVKD. V lost 11 bases, J lost 2 bases, and 12 bases stayed unmatched. The CDR3 runs to 15 residues. The CDR3 protein is CASREETLPYNEQFF. CDR3 DNA: TGTGCCTCACGGGAGGAAACCCTCCCCTACAATGAGCAGTTCTTC.

J is TRBJ1-5 and V is TRBV4-1; possibly TRBD1 for D (6 bases). This CDR3 is built from 16 residues. Germline CDR1 and CDR2: MGHRA and YSYEKL. Deletions cut 4 bases from V and 0 bases from J, with 13 bases between. This CDR3 reads CASSLGGGASNQPQHF. The CDR3 DNA reads TGCGCCAGCAGCCTCGGAGGGGGGGCTAGCAATCAGCCCCAGCATTTT.

The V call is TRBV7-9, the J call TRBJ1-2; D unresolved. Per the germline V gene, CDR1 is SEHNR and CDR2 is FQNEAQ (reference sequence). V was shortened by 4 bases and J by 8 bases, with 11 bases between the two germline ends. The CDR3 sequence is 12 residues long. CDR3 nucleotides: TGTGCCAGCAGCTCGACGGGGTGGGGCTACACCTTC. It encodes CASSSTGWGYTF. Full variable domain (remainder filled in from reference TRBV7-9 and TRBJ1-2): DTGVSQNPRHKITKRGQNVTFRCDPISEHNRLYWYRQTLGQGPEFLTYFQNEAQLEKSRLLSDRFSAERPKGSFSTLEIQRTEQGDSAMYLCASSSTGWGYTFGSGTRLTVV.

The rearrangement links TRBV7-8 to TRBJ2-7, with D hard to call. CDR3 length equals 15 residues. Germline lookup yields CDR1 SGHVS and CDR2 FQNEAQ. The V end was cut by 1 base, the J end by 4 bases, with 14 bases between. CDR3 in amino acids: CASSLVPQPYYEQYF. As DNA, the CDR3 is TGTGCCAGCAGCTTAGTTCCGCAACCTTATTACGAGCAGTACTTC.